This TCR beta chain was captured by sequencing in a study of T-cell reconstitution after alpha-beta-depleted transplantation in children (dated by TCRdb to the mid-2010s). For the study in its entirety: T-cell immune reconstitution after TCRalphabeta/CD19-depleted allogeneic hematopoietic cell transplantation in children was quantitatively tracked in the study by means of TCR repertoire profiling.

Overall study outcomes, separate from this receptor: The apparently early recovery of alphabetaT-cell counts about two months after transplant reportedly depended on only several hundred rapidly expanded clones that came from non-depleted graft cells. In some patients, high TCRbeta diversity at day 60 was attributed to recipient T cells and intrathymic progenitors that had survived conditioning. Hyperexpanded clone frequencies declined over subsequent months; after one year, T-cell counts and TCRbeta diversity were mostly attributed to newly produced T cells.

The sample's treatment or condition, from its label and the paper: allogeneic hematopoietic cell transplantation with graft depleted of TCRalphabeta T cells and CD19 B cells. The transplant recipients were children given TCRalphabeta/CD19-depleted allogeneic hematopoietic cell grafts. Library preparation used PCR. Data came from an Illumina HiSeq 2500. Molecular barcoding was employed in the preparation of TCR libraries, with unique molecular identifiers being used to normalize TCRbeta repertoire quantification. Starting from the raw public reads, TCRdb applied fastp trimming at Q25, assembled clones with MiXCR and retained in-frame beta chains. Duplicate CDR3 protein sequences are folded into a single record with the most common DNA and genes. This sample comprises around 700,000 distinct CDR3 sequences, around 14% of them detected only once. Of the sample, 0.75% to 0.85% is held by the ten largest clones.

CDR3 length: 14 amino acids, cysteine to phenylalanine. Only the CDR3 DNA is retained, 42 bases long and in frame from the first base. The junction shows trimming of 2 bases on V and 3 bases on J, and the gene matches do not reach 2 bases of it. CDR1 and CDR2, looked up from the germline V gene, are SGHRS and YFSETQ. This clonotype was counted ten times or more. It has no known antigen specificity. Base qualities are not at hand, and no much larger clone is one base apart. The material was PBMCs, obtained before TCRalphabeta/CD19-depleted stem cell transplant. Rearrangement joined TRBV5-1 to TRBJ2-5; TRBD1 aligns with 9 central bases. The receptor was isolated from a girl aged 2 to 9 with congenital amegakaryocytic thrombocytopenia, due to receive a stem cell transplant. The CDR3 sequence is CASSLQGAEETQYF. The sequenced DNA is TGCGCCAGCAGCTTACAGGGGGCAGAAGAGACCCAGTACTTC.